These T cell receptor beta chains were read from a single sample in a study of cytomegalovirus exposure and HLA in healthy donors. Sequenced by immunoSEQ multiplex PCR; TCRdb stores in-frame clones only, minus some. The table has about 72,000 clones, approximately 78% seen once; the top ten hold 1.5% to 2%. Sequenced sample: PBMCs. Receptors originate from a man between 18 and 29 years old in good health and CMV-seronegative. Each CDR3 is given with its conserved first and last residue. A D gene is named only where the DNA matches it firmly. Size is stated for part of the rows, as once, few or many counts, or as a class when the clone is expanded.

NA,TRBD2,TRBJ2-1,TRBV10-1,CASSESASGGSTPYNEQFF,TGCGCCAGCAGTGAGTCGGCTAGCGGGGGGTCAACACCCTACAATGAGCAGTTCTTC
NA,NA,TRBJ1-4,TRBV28,CASTTKGSKLFF,TGTGCCAGCACTACAAAGGGGTCAAAACTGTTTTTT
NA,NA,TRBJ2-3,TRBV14,CASSQQLVSTDTQYF,TGTGCCAGCAGCCAGCAGTTGGTTAGCACAGATACGCAGTATTTT
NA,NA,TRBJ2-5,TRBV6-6,CASSYVKETQYF,TGTGCCAGCAGTTACGTTAAAGAGACCCAGTACTTC
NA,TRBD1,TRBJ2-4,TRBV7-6,CASSMGGQGYIQYF,TGTGCCAGCAGCATGGGGGGACAGGGTTACATTCAGTACTTC
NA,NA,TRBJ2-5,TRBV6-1,CASSEGLRDEETQYF,TGTGCCAGCAGTGAAGGGCTGCGGGATGAAGAGACCCAGTACTTC
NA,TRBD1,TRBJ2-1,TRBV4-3,CASSQEWRDRVVNEQFF,TGCGCCAGCAGCCAAGAGTGGCGGGACAGGGTAGTTAATGAGCAGTTCTTC
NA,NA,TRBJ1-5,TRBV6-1,CASRRVGQPQHF,TGTGCCAGCAGGAGGGTGGGGCAGCCCCAGCATTTT
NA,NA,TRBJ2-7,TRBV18,CASSLSIRGALVDEQYF,TGTGCCAGCTCACTTTCTATCAGGGGGGCCTTAGTGGACGAGCAGTACTTC
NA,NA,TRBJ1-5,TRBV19,CASSTPARSNQPQHF,TGTGCCAGTAGTACGCCTGCGAGAAGCAATCAGCCCCAGCATTTT
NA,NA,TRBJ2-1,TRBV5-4,CASSFRGDEQFF,TGTGCCAGCAGCTTCAGGGGAGATGAGCAGTTCTTC
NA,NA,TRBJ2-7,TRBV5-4,CASSPQTEADVQYF,TGTGCCAGCAGCCCCCAGACAGAGGCCGACGTGCAGTACTTC
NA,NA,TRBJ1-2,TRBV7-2,CASSFGVYGYTF,TGTGCCAGCAGCTTCGGAGTCTATGGCTACACCTTC
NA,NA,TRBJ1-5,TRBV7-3,CASSLIASNQPQHF,TGTGCCAGCAGCTTAATAGCTAGCAATCAGCCCCAGCATTTT
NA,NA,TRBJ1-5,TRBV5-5,CASSSPMGGKLNQPQHF,TGTGCCAGCAGCTCCCCCATGGGAGGCAAATTAAATCAGCCCCAGCATTTT
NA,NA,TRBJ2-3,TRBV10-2,CASSFTESSTDTQYF,TGCGCCAGCAGCTTTACAGAGTCCAGCACAGATACGCAGTATTTT
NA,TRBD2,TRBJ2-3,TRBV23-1,CASTLVGGSRFSDTQYF,TGCGCCAGCACTCTCGTGGGGGGGAGTCGGTTTTCAGATACGCAGTATTTT
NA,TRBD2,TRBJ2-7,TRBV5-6,CASSSGTSGATYEQYF,TGTGCCAGCAGCTCGGGGACTAGCGGGGCCACCTACGAGCAGTACTTC
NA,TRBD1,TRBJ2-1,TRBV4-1,CASSQGQGGNEQFF,TGCGCCAGCAGCCAAGGACAGGGTGGCAATGAGCAGTTCTTC
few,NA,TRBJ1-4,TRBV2,CASSEVLGGEKLFF,TGTGCCAGCAGTGAGGTTCTGGGAGGGGAAAAACTGTTTTTT
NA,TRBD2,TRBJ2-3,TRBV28,CASSFSRLAGDTDTQYF,TGTGCCAGCAGTTTTTCTAGACTAGCGGGAGACACAGATACGCAGTATTTT
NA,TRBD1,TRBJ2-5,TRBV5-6,CASSLRQGIQETQYF,TGTGCCAGCAGCTTGCGACAGGGGATTCAAGAGACCCAGTACTTC
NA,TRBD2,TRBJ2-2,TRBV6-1,CASSEWTGGNTGELFF,TGTGCCAGCAGTGAATGGACGGGGGGGAACACCGGGGAGCTGTTTTTT
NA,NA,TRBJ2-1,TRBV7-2,CASSLRPPLSYNEQFF,TGTGCCAGCAGTTTGAGACCGCCACTAAGTTACAATGAGCAGTTCTTC
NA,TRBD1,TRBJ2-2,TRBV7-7,CASSHRQGNTGELFF,TGTGCTAGCAGCCACAGACAGGGGAACACCGGGGAGCTGTTTTTT
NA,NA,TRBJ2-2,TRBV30,CAWSPGVGELFF,TGTGCCTGGAGTCCCGGGGTCGGGGAGCTGTTTTTT
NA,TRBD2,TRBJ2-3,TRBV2,CASSRTSGGRSDTQYF,TGTGCCAGCAGTAGGACTAGCGGGGGACGATCAGATACGCAGTATTTT
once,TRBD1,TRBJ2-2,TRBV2,CASVGDREGEDLGLNTGELFF,TGTGCCAGCGTGGGGGACAGGGAGGGGGAGGATCTGGGCTTGAACACCGGGGAGCTGTTTTTT
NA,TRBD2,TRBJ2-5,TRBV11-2,CASSPLPGLGIQETQYF,TGTGCCAGCAGCCCGCTGCCGGGACTAGGAATCCAAGAGACCCAGTACTTC
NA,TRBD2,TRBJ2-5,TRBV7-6,CASSVGTSGQETQYF,TGTGCCAGCAGCGTCGGGACTAGCGGCCAAGAGACCCAGTACTTC
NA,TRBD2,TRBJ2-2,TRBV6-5,CASSYSRGGGTGELFF,TGTGCCAGCAGTTACTCACGGGGGGGAGGCACCGGGGAGCTGTTTTTT
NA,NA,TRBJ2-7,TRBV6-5,CASSYWGDSYEQYF,TGTGCCAGCAGTTACTGGGGGGACTCCTACGAGCAGTACTTC
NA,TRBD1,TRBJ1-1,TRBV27,CASSKQGNRGTEAFF,TGTGCCAGCAGTAAACAAGGCAACAGGGGTACTGAAGCTTTCTTT
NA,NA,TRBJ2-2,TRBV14,CATTLGQGNLCSSLTNTGELFF,TGTGCCACCACCCTAGGGCAGGGGAACTTATGCTCAAGTCTTACGAACACCGGGGAGCTGTTTTTT
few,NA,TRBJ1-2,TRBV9,CASSGGLSDGYTF,TGTGCCAGCAGCGGAGGACTTAGTGATGGCTACACCTTC
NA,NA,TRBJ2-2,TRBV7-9,CASSRPEEFRNTGELFF,TGTGCCAGCAGCCGTCCAGAGGAATTCCGGAACACCGGGGAGCTGTTTTTT
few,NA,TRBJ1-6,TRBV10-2,CASRRQDWDSPLHF,TGCGCCAGCAGGAGACAGGACTGGGATTCACCCCTCCACTTT
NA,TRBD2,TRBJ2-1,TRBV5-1,CASSLDVGGGGNEQFF,TGCGCCAGCAGCCTCGACGTGGGTGGGGGGGGGAATGAGCAGTTCTTC
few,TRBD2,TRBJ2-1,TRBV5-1,CASSSAGLPNEQFF,TGCGCCAGCAGCTCAGCGGGACTCCCCAATGAGCAGTTCTTC
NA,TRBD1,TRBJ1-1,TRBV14,CASSQLDRAGTEAFF,TGTGCCAGCAGCCAACTGGACAGGGCGGGCACTGAAGCTTTCTTT
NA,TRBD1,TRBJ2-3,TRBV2,CASRETGITDTQYF,TGTGCCAGCAGGGAGACAGGGATCACAGATACGCAGTATTTT
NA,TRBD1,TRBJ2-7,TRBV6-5,CASSSGTGLYEQYF,TGTGCCAGCAGTTCCGGGACAGGGTTGTACGAGCAGTACTTC
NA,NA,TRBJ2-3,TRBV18,CASYAGLPSTDTQYF,TGTGCCAGCTACGCGGGACTCCCTAGCACAGATACGCAGTATTTT
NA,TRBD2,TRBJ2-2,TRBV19,CASTPREREGPVLFF,TGTGCCAGTACCCCTAGGGAGCGGGAGGGCCCGGTGCTGTTTTTT
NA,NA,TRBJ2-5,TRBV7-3,CASSPGAAETQYF,TGTGCCAGCAGCCCTGGGGCCGCAGAGACCCAGTACTTC
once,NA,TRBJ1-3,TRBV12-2,CASRLNLGGLSGNTIYF,TGTGCAAGTCGCTTAAATCTAGGGGGCCTGTCTGGAAACACCATATATTTT
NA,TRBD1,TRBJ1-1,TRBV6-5,CASRPTGLITEAFF,TGTGCCAGCAGACCGACAGGGCTGATCACTGAAGCTTTCTTT
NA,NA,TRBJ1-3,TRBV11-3,CASSIGGSGNTIYF,TGTGCCAGCAGCATCGGGGGTTCTGGAAACACCATATATTTT
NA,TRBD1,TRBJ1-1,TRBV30,CAWSGDRGSISEAFF,TGTGCCTGGAGTGGGGACAGAGGGAGTATCTCTGAAGCTTTCTTT
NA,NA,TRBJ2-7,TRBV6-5,CASSYSMGDTSYEQYF,TGTGCCAGCAGTTACTCGATGGGGGACACTTCCTACGAGCAGTACTTC
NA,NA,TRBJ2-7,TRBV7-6,CASSPKPGTYEQYF,TGTGCCAGCAGCCCTAAACCGGGAACGTACGAGCAGTACTTC
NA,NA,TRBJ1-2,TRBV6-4,CASSLYGGDYGYTF,TGTGCCAGCAGTCTGTATGGGGGCGACTATGGCTACACCTTC
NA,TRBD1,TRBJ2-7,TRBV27,CASSFQLQGGSGEQYF,TGTGCCAGCAGTTTTCAATTACAGGGGGGCTCGGGCGAGCAGTACTTC
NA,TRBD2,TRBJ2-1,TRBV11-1,CASSLTAGGPPSSYNEQFF,TGTGCCAGCAGCTTAACTGCGGGGGGACCCCCAAGCTCCTACAATGAGCAGTTCTTC
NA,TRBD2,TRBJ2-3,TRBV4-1,CASSQDPVGLATDTQYF,TGCGCCAGCAGCCAAGATCCGGTGGGACTAGCAACAGATACGCAGTATTTT